This TCR beta chain was observed in a study of beta chain features in type 1 diabetes. TCRB transcripts that were expressed got sequenced, as all of the isolated RNA had been reverse transcribed. Some clones are missing from TCRdb's copy, which holds only in-frame ones; the method was immunoSEQ multiplex PCR. The sample consists of 350,000 or so clones, around a fifth of them appearing once. This clone was seen only a few times. The antigen is not known. Germline CDR1 reads MGHRA; CDR2 reads YSYEKL. The CDR3 has 15 amino acids. V dropped 3 bases and J dropped 7; count of bases not matched to a gene: 6. The study's findings and limits: cDNA-based sequencing might over-represent cells highly expressing TCR. Shortening of TCRB CDR3s, moderate but significant, appeared in all four CD4+ subsets of Type 1 diabetes patients. PCR may have favored shorter templates equally in patients and controls.

Sequences were obtained from naive CD4+ T cells from blood. J is TRBJ2-1 and V is TRBV4-1, with TRBD2 matching over 10 bases. The clonotype originates from a woman younger than 35 in good health. In DNA form, the CDR3 reads TGCGCCAGCAGCCAGGTGGGACTAGCGACGAATGAGCAGTTCTTC. Its protein product is CASSQVGLATNEQFF.